The entry that follows covers one T cell receptor beta chain sequence. Its specificity is not known. Relapse after autologous stem cell transplantation occurred in every patient, and brentuximab vedotin exposure varied. Complete response, partial response or progressive disease were the best responses. Profiled with immunoSEQ multiplex PCR; TCRdb holds only in-frame clones, not every one. The sample includes more than 140,000 clones, approximately 72% seen only once; the top ten take roughly 9.2%. This sample stems from a study of PD-1 blockade in classical Hodgkin lymphoma. The CDR3 loop spans 15 amino acids. CDR1 and CDR2 from the germline V gene are SEHNR and FQNEAQ (reference sequence). The germline V and J ends were trimmed by 2 bases and 3 bases, with 14 bases remaining between them. Study results and caveats: With CD4+ cells, TCR diversity rose significantly by C4D1, but not with CD8+ cells. Underlying causes for the observed repertoire differences were not defined, possibly disease activity or prior therapy.

The chain joins TRBV7-9 to TRBJ2-7; a possible D gene is TRBD2 (5 bases). The specimen comprised peripheral blood mononuclear cells (PBMCs), sampled before the second cycle of nivolumab. The clonotype originates from a human donor with classical Hodgkin lymphoma. This chain's CDR3 is CASSLPPGINYEQYF. The CDR3 bases are TGTGCCAGCAGCTTACCACCGGGAATAAACTACGAGCAGTACTTC.